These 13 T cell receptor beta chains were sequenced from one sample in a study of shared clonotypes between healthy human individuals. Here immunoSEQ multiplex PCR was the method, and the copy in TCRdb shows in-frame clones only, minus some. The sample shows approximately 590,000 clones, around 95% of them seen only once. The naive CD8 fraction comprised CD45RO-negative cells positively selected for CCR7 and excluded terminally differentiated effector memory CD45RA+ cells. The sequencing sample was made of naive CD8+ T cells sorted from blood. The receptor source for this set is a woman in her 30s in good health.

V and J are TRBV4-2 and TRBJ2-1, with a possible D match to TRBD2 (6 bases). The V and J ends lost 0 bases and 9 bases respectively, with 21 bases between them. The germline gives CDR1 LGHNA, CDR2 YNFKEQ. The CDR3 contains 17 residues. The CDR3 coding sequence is TGTGCCAGCAGCCAAGATAGTGGGCTAGCGCAAGCCGGTGAGCAGTTCTTC. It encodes CASSQDSGLAQAGEQFF.

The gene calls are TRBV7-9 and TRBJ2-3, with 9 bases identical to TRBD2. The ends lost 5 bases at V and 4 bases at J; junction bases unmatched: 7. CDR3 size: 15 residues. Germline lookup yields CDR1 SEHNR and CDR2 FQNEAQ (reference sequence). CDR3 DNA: TGTGCCAGCAGCCTGAGCGGGAGGACCCCAGATACGCAGTATTTT. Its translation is CASSLSGRTPDTQYF. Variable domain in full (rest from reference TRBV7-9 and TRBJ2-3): DTGVSQNPRHKITKRGQNVTFRCDPISEHNRLYWYRQTLGQGPEFLTYFQNEAQLEKSRLLSDRFSAERPKGSFSTLEIQRTEQGDSAMYLCASSLSGRTPDTQYFGPGTRLTVL.

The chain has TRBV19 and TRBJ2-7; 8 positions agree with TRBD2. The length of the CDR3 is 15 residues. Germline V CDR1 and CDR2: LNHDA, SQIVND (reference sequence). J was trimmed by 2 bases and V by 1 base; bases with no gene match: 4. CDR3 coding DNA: TGTGCCAGTAGTATAGGAACTAGCGGCGCCTACGAGCAGTACTTC. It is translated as CASSIGTSGAYEQYF.

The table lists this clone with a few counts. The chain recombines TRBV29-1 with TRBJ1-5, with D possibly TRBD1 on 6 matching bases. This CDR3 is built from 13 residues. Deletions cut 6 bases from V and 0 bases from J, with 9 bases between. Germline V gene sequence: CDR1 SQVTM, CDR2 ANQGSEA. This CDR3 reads CSVGDISNQPQHF. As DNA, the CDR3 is TGCAGCGTAGGGGACATTAGCAATCAGCCCCAGCATTTT.

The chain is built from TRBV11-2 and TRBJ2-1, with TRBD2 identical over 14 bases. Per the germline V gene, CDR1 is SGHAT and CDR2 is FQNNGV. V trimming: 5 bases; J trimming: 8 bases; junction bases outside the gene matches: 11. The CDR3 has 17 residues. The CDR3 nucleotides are TGTGCCAGCAGCCCACCCCTCGGGACTAGCGGGAGCGATGAGCAGTTCTTC. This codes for CASSPPLGTSGSDEQFF. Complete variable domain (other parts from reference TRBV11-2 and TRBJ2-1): EAGVAQSPRYKIIEKRQSVAFWCNPISGHATLYWYQQILGQGPKLLIQFQNNGVVDDSQLPKDRFSAERLKGVDSTLKIQPAKLEDSAVYLCASSPPLGTSGSDEQFFGPGTRLTVL.

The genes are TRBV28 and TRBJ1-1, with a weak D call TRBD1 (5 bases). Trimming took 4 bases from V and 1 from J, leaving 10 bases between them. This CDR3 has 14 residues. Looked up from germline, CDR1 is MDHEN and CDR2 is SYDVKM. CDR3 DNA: TGTGCCAGCAGTTCGGCCAGGGAGAACACTGAAGCTTTCTTT. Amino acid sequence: CASSSARENTEAFF.

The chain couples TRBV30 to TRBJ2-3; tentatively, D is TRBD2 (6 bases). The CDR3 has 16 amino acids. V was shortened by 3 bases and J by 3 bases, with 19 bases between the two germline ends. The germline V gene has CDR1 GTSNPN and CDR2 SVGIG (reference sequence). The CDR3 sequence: CAWSPTRRERTDTQYF. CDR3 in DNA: TGTGCCTGGAGCCCAACCAGGAGGGAGAGGACAGATACGCAGTATTTT.

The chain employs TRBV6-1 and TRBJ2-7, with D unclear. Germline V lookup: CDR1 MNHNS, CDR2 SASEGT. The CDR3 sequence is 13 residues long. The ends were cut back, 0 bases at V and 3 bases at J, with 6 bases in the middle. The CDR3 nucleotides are TGTGCCAGCAGTGAAGCGGTGATCTACGAGCAGTACTTC. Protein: CASSEAVIYEQYF.

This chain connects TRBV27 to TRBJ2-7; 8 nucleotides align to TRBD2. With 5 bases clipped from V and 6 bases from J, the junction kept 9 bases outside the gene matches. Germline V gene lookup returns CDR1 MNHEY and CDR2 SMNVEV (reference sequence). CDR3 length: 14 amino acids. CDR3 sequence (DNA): TGTGCCAGCAGTCCGGGACTAGGAGTCTCCGAGCAGTACTTC. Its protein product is CASSPGLGVSEQYF.

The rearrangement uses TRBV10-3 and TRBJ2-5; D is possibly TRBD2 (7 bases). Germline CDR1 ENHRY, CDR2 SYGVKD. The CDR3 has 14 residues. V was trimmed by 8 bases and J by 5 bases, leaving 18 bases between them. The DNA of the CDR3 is TGTGCCATCGGTGGGGAGGGGGAAAGCGAGACCCAGTACTTC. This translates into CAIGGEGESETQYF.

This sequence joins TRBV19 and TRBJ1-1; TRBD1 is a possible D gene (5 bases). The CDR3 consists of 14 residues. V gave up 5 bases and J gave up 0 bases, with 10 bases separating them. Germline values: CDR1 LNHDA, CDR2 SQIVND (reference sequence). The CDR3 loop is CASSVDRMNTEAFF. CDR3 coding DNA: TGTGCCAGTAGTGTTGACAGAATGAACACTGAAGCTTTCTTT.

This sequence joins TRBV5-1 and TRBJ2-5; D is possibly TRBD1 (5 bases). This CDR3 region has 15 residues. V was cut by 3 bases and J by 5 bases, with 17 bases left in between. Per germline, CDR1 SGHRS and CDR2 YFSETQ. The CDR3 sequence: CASSYGTGPRETQYF. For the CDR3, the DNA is TGCGCCAGCAGCTATGGTACAGGACCCCGGGAGACCCAGTACTTC. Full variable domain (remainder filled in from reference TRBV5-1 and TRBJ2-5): KAGVTQTPRYLIKTRGQQVTLSCSPISGHRSVSWYQQTPGQGLQFLFEYFSETQRNKGNFPGRFSGRQFSNSRSEMNVSTLELGDSALYLCASSYGTGPRETQYFGPGTRLLVL.

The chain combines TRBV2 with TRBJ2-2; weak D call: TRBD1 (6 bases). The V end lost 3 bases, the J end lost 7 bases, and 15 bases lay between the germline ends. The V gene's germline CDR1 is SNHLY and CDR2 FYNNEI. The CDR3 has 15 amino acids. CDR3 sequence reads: CASSEDGTLNGELFF. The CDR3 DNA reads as TGTGCCAGCAGTGAGGATGGGACACTCAACGGGGAGCTGTTTTTT. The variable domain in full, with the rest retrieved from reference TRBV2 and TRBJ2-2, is EPEVTQTPSHQVTQMGQEVILRCVPISNHLYFYWYRQILGQKVEFLVSFYNNEISEKSEIFDDQFSVERPDGSNFTLKIRSTKLEDSAMYFCASSEDGTLNGELFFGEGSRLTVL.